This T cell receptor (beta chain) was recovered during a study of cytomegalovirus exposure and HLA in healthy donors. Study-wide points: An analysis that came later showed most CMV-associated TCR beta chains appearing HLA-restricted. Because they were indistinguishable, some V segments, including TRBV6-2 and TRBV6-3, were excluded. Per a prior analysis, the majority of TCR beta V segments were productive roughly 90% or roughly 30% of the time.

Trimming removed 6 bases from V and 2 bases from J; junction bases left unmatched: 6. The germline CDR1 and CDR2 sequences are SEHNR and FQNEAQ (reference sequence). This CDR3 spans 15 amino acids. The PCR was carried out with 60 Vbeta primers and 13 Jbeta primers. Clones were sequenced by immunoSEQ multiplex PCR, and TCRdb holds only the in-frame ones, with some missing. Its table records 150,000 to 200,000 clones. In the case of this clone: Its target is unknown.

Sequenced: PBMCs. The clonotype was recovered from a woman in her sixties or seventies in good health and CMV-seronegative. The chain is built from TRBV7-9 and TRBJ1-2; 10 bases are a match to TRBD1. The DNA of the CDR3 is TGTGCCAGCAGACCTAGACAGGGGGCAAACTATGGCTACACCTTC. It translates to CASRPRQGANYGYTF.